These T cell receptor beta chains were read from a single sample in a study of blood T cells in healthy people across ages. TCRdb redid the calling of the 5' RACE reads with MiXCR, one entry per CDR3 protein. The table includes 1.5 million to 2 million distinct CDR3 sequences, roughly 27% detected once. The sample taken for sequencing was blood. These receptors originate from a woman in her 30s in good health. The conserved cysteine and the conserved F or W are not part of the CDR3 here. The D gene is left open where the match is weak.

v_gene,j_gene,d_gene,CDR3aa
TRBV6-6,TRBJ2-3,TRBD1,ASSLRQGVLRLDTQY
TRBV11-2,TRBJ2-3,TRBD1,ASSSPRDRYTDTQY
TRBV2,TRBJ1-4,-,ASSEALGVGLF
TRBV7-2,TRBJ2-7,-,ASSLSWRPREQY
TRBV20-1,TRBJ2-7,TRBD1,SANRGDRGLFSYEQY
TRBV12-3/TRBV12-4,TRBJ2-2,-,ASSSNYPSEARELF
TRBV24-1,TRBJ2-1,TRBD2,ATSDSRAGVYNEQF
TRBV28,TRBJ2-1,-,ASSRRRGRDNEQF
TRBV4-1,TRBJ2-1,-,ASSAAGRGGIFNEQF
TRBV2,TRBJ2-1,TRBD2,ASSPQGAGGPYNEQF
TRBV20-1,TRBJ2-1,-,SAVTGISVREQF
TRBV5-1,TRBJ2-1,-,ASSLVTAKNEQF
TRBV11-2,TRBJ2-1,TRBD2,ASSWTSGKF
TRBV12-3/TRBV12-4,TRBJ2-3,-,ASSFGGQGDAQY
TRBV7-9,TRBJ2-1,-,ASSPRRGTYNEQF
TRBV5-1,TRBJ1-2,TRBD1,ASADREFYGYT
TRBV2,TRBJ2-5,-,ASGGGAGEETQY
TRBV2,TRBJ2-3,TRBD1,ASGTGTDTQY
TRBV12-3/TRBV12-4,TRBJ2-4,TRBD2,ASRSPSGTAKNIQY
TRBV24-1,TRBJ1-5,-,ATSDQGQPQH
TRBV5-5,TRBJ1-5,-,ASSLGTVPAQH
TRBV28,TRBJ1-4,-,ASRGGGGTEKLF
TRBV7-9,TRBJ2-1,-,ASSPPRGSSFDNEQF
TRBV24-1,TRBJ2-5,TRBD1,ATSDRQGGLETQY
TRBV4-3,TRBJ2-1,-,ASSQEQANEQF
TRBV25-1,TRBJ2-3,-,ASSGEIRTDTQY
TRBV7-3,TRBJ1-1,-,ASSLTGGISEAF
TRBV20-1,TRBJ2-3,TRBD2,SAALAGGRPTQY
TRBV20-1,TRBJ2-3,TRBD2,SARGLAGGLLTDTQY
TRBV4-3,TRBJ2-6,TRBD1,ASSQRTGAISGANVLT
TRBV4-3,TRBJ2-1,-,ASRGYNKQF
TRBV9,TRBJ2-1,-,ASSPQPGEGYNEQF
TRBV5-1,TRBJ2-1,TRBD2,ASSLGVTSGARNEQF
TRBV11-2,TRBJ2-7,-,ASSLGGGVYEQY
TRBV3-1,TRBJ2-7,-,ASSQAAGAAEQY
TRBV2,TRBJ1-2,-,ASRGSVANYGYT
TRBV20-1,TRBJ2-7,TRBD2,SANSGGNEQY
TRBV3-1,TRBJ1-2,-,ASSQNPVRTYGYT
TRBV6-5,TRBJ2-5,TRBD2,ASSGLGLAEGTQY
TRBV12-3/TRBV12-4,TRBJ2-3,TRBD2,ASKRGGSTDAQY
TRBV2,TRBJ2-5,-,ASSEQRQAGRY
TRBV6-5,TRBJ2-3,TRBD2,ASSWTSGTTSTDTQY
TRBV20-1,TRBJ2-1,TRBD2,SANSVASGGGDEQF
TRBV7-6,TRBJ2-1,-,ASSSETQF
TRBV7-3,TRBJ2-1,TRBD2,ASSRISSGGAGNEQF
TRBV12-3/TRBV12-4,TRBJ2-7,-,ASSSTGGPY
TRBV9,TRBJ1-1,TRBD1,ASSVIGTGDTEAF
TRBV6-2/TRBV6-3,TRBJ2-7,-,ASKKIASPTYEQY
TRBV7-2,TRBJ1-1,TRBD1,ASSLVGQGALWTEAF
TRBV12-3/TRBV12-4,TRBJ1-4,-,ASRPSDRELF
TRBV7-2,TRBJ2-7,TRBD2,ASSSGLAGAYEQY
TRBV28,TRBJ2-1,-,ASSLDLEVGSSYNEQF
TRBV10-3,TRBJ2-7,TRBD2,AISSGVPYEQY